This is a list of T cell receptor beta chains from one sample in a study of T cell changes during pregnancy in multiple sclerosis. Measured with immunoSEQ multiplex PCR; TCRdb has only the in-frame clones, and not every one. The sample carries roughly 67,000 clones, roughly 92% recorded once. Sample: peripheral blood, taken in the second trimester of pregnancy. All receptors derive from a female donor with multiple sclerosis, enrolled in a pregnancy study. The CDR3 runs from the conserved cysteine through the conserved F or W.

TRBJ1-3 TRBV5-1 CASSLRGQGNTIYF
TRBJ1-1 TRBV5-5 CASSLFLLNTEAFF
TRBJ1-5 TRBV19 CASSIGRGSNQPQHF
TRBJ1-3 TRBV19 CASSREPGSGNTIYF
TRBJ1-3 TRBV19 CASSAQGGLGNTIYF
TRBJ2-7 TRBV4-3 CASSQEAVGLGGREQYF
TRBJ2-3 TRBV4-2 CASSQDEGGRHQDTQYF
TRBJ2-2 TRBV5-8 CAWRGGASEYTGELFF
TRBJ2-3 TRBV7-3 CASSPGASGVTDTQYF
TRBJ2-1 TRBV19 CASSTIAGVNNEQFF
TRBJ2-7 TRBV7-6 CASSLVPSGNPYEQYF
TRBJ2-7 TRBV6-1 CASRGTGALYEQYF
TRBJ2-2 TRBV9 CASSAKPGLAGEGTGELFF
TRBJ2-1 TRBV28 CASSRTSGFNEQFF
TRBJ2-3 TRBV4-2 CASSQEGLAGGTDTQYF
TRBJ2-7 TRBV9 CASSPVAGGLFYEQYF
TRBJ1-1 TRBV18 CASSPRRPGQEAFF
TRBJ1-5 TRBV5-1 CASSTGTGDNQPQHF
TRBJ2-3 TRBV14 CASSDSGFTQYF
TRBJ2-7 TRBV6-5 CASSRGYEQYF
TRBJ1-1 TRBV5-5 CASSLFGGGLNTEAFF
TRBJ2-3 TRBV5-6 CASSVTGGRRTDTQYF
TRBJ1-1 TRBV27 CASSLQGANTEAFF
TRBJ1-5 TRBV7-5 CVRRLPPLYQPQHF
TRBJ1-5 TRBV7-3 CASTSGDRPYSNQPQHF
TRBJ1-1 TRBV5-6 CASSLKDRVTEAFF
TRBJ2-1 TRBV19 CASSGGGVYNEQFF
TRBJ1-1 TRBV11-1 CASSQIDYTEAFF
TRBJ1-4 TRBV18 CASSPRRGQGATNEKLFF
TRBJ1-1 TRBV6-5 CASGRGLIMNTEAFF
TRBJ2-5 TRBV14 CASSQDRREREIIQETQYF
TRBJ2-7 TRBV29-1 CSVTGYSYEQYF
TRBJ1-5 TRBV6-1 CASSESKGHTTIQPQHF
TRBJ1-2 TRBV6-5 CANSPQGGGDGYTF
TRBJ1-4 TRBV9 CASSPQGGDEKLFF
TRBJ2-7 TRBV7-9 CASSLGQVYEQYF
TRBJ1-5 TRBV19 CASSIEGPAGVPLSNQPQHF
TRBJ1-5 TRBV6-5 CASRTTGYSNQPQHF
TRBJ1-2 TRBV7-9 CASSGGQVYGYTF
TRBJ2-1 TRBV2 CASNRDGGVVSFF
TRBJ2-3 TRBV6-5 CASSYGGTGDTQYF
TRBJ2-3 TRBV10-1 CASSEFPGPSGTKPTQYF
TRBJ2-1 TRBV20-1 CSARDLNEQFF
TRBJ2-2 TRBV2 CASSYKGDTGELFF
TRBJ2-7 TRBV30 CAWTLTSGRYEQYF
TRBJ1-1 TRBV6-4 CASSQGASTEAFF
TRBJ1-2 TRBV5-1 CASSLASGQGYYGYTF
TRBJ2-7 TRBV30 CAWRRTSGGAYEQYF
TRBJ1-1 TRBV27 CASSAGHLLTEAFF
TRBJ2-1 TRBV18 CASSPPSGGSYNEQFF
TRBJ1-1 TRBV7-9 CASSLTRGEAFF
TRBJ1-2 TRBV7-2 CASSDQGIYGYTF
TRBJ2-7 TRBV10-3 CAIATNPYEQYF
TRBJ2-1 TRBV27 CASSLTGIGDNEQFF
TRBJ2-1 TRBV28 CASFKTGGGNEQFF
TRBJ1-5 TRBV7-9 CASSIEVGESNQPQHF
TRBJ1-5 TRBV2 CASSERVGNQPQHF
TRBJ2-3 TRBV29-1 CSVDRQGRDTQYF
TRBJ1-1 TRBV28 CASSFRSTGFLYGGSDMDTEAFF